The 26 T cell receptor beta chains given below trace back to one sample, sequenced in a study of cytomegalovirus exposure and HLA in healthy donors. Repertoires were generated with immunoSEQ multiplex PCR, while TCRdb's copy carries only in-frame clones and drops some. This sample has fewer than 85,000 clones, with roughly 95% found just once. Input material: PBMCs. The origin of the receptors is a woman aged 18-29 years in good health and CMV-seronegative.

The chain employs TRBV9 and TRBJ2-1, with 10 nucleotides matching TRBD2. The CDR3 has 14 residues. Losses at the gene ends were 3 bases for V and 15 bases for J; bases not matched to a gene: 12. Germline CDR1 is SGDLS and CDR2 is YYNGEE. This CDR3 reads CASSGSTLAGVPFF. CDR3 bases: TGTGCCAGCAGCGGATCCACTCTAGCGGGAGTCCCGTTCTTC.

The chain carries TRBV27 and TRBJ1-4, with 11 bases matching TRBD1. Per the germline V gene, CDR1 is MNHEY and CDR2 is SMNVEV (reference sequence). V gave up 3 bases and J gave up 0 bases; unmatched junction bases: 3. CDR3 length: 17 amino acids. The CDR3 here is CASSFRTGGATNEKLFF. The CDR3 region has the DNA TGTGCCAGCAGTTTCCGGACAGGGGGCGCAACTAATGAAAAACTGTTTTTT.

The chain couples TRBV10-3 to TRBJ2-5; 14 bases are shared with TRBD2. Per the germline V gene, CDR1 is ENHRY and CDR2 is SYGVKD. J lost 6 bases, V lost 4 bases, and 10 bases had no gene match. This CDR3 has 17 amino acids. The chain's CDR3 is CAISVVGLAGDGQTQYF. The CDR3 coding sequence is TGTGCCATCAGTGTTGTGGGACTAGCGGGAGACGGGCAGACCCAGTACTTC.

This clone came up once. The V and J genes are TRBV19 and TRBJ2-5; D call uncertain. V gave up 5 bases and J gave up 2 bases, with 9 bases separating them. Looked up from germline, CDR1 is LNHDA and CDR2 is SQIVND (reference sequence). The CDR3 runs 13 residues. The CDR3 nucleotides are TGTGCCAGTAGTGAACATATACAAGAGACCCAGTACTTC. It is translated as CASSEHIQETQYF.

V and J are TRBV11-2 and TRBJ1-1; D gene unclear. The germline V gene has CDR1 SGHAT and CDR2 FQNNGV. The V and J ends lost 5 bases and 3 bases respectively, with 4 bases between them. The CDR3 covers 11 residues. CDR3 nucleotides: TGTGCCAGCAGCCCGGACACTGAAGCTTTCTTT. It is translated as CASSPDTEAFF.

The chain couples TRBV6-1 to TRBJ2-7, with no clear D. There are 12 residues in the CDR3. Trimming pared 10 bases from V and 2 bases from J, leaving 12 bases between. Germline CDR1 and CDR2: MNHNS and SASEGT. The CDR3, as DNA: TGTGCCACCCTGAGGCCTCCCTACGAGCAGTACTTC. This encodes CATLRPPYEQYF.

The chain links TRBV10-2 to TRBJ2-2; D might be TRBD2 (6 bases). With 7 bases removed from V and 6 bases from J, the gap between germline ends came to 12 bases. The germline CDR1 and CDR2 sequences are WSHSY and SAAADI. The CDR3 contains 13 residues. The CDR3 is CASKIGGAGELFF. DNA of the CDR3: TGCGCCAGCAAGATCGGCGGGGCCGGGGAGCTGTTTTTT.

This clone appeared once. V is TRBV5-1 and J is TRBJ2-1, with TRBD2 as a possible D gene (5 bases). The CDR3 consists of 11 residues. Trimming removed 7 bases from V and 8 bases from J, with 10 bases in between. Germline values: CDR1 SGHRS, CDR2 YFSETQ. This chain's CDR3 is CASSPGDEQFF. The CDR3 coding sequence is TGCGCCAGCTCGCCCGGGGATGAGCAGTTCTTC.

In its sample, this clone was seen a few times. The rearrangement uses TRBV20-1 and TRBJ1-1; D unclear. Between the trimmed V and J ends, which lost 0 bases and 11 bases, there was a span of 4 bases. CDR1 and CDR2 (germline): DFQATT, SNEGSKA (reference sequence). This CDR3 has 9 amino acids. The CDR3 sequence: CSARDLAFF. For the CDR3, the DNA is TGCAGTGCTAGAGATCTGGCTTTCTTT.

The chain uses TRBV2 and TRBJ2-2, with TRBD2 identical over 14 bases. V dropped 0 bases and J dropped 0; count of bases not matched to a gene: 6. The CDR3 has 20 residues. The germline CDR1 and CDR2 sequences are SNHLY and FYNNEI. This CDR3 is CASSEARLAGGLANTGELFF. Written as DNA, the CDR3 is TGTGCCAGCAGTGAAGCCCGACTAGCGGGAGGGCTAGCGAACACCGGGGAGCTGTTTTTT.

The chain couples TRBV5-1 to TRBJ1-1; possible D gene TRBD1, 5 bases. Trimming stripped 4 bases from V and 5 bases from J, with 12 bases between. The length of the CDR3 is 13 residues. CDR1 is SGHRS and CDR2 is YFSETQ in the germline V gene. The CDR3: CASSPLGGTEAFF. The DNA for the CDR3 is TGCGCCAGCAGCCCTTTGGGGGGGACTGAAGCTTTCTTT.

The gene calls are TRBV7-6 and TRBJ2-5; the match to TRBD2 covers 7 bases. CDR3 size: 16 residues. From germline, CDR1 is SGHVS and CDR2 FNYEAQ. J lost 0 bases, V lost 4 bases, and 8 bases had no gene match. The CDR3 DNA sequence: TGTGCCAGCAGCTCGGATCCCAGCGGGAACCAAGAGACCCAGTACTTC. Translation: CASSSDPSGNQETQYF.

The chain couples TRBV5-1 to TRBJ2-7; no reliable D call. This CDR3 comprises 13 residues. Germline V gives CDR1 SGHRS, CDR2 YFSETQ. The V and J ends lost 0 bases and 3 bases respectively, with 7 bases between them. The CDR3 DNA reads as TGCGCCAGCAGCTTGGAAGCCCACTACGAGCAGTACTTC. Protein sequence: CASSLEAHYEQYF.

This rearrangement joins TRBV30 to TRBJ1-3; D gene unclear. With 0 bases removed from V and 3 bases from J, the gap between germline ends came to 6 bases. This CDR3 has 13 amino acids. The germline CDR1 and CDR2 sequences are GTSNPN and SVGIG (reference sequence). Here the CDR3 DNA reads TGTGCCTGGAGTGTATTTCTTGGAAACACCATATATTTT. It encodes CAWSVFLGNTIYF.

The rearrangement joins TRBV6-4 to TRBJ2-2; D gene unclear. Germline lookup yields CDR1 MRHNA and CDR2 SNTAGT. Trimming shortened V by 5 bases and J by 1 base, and 8 bases separated the two germline ends. This CDR3 has 14 residues. DNA of the CDR3: TGTGCCAGCAGTCCGGGTCAGAACACCGGGGAGCTGTTTTTT. Amino acid sequence: CASSPGQNTGELFF.

The chain carries TRBV5-4 and TRBJ2-3, with 10 positions matching TRBD1. Germline V gene data show CDR1 as SGHNT and CDR2 as YYREEE (reference sequence). The V and J ends lost 0 bases and 5 bases, in that order; junction bases with no gene match: 9. The CDR3 sequence is 17 residues long. The CDR3: CASSLVGTGEVGDTQYF. CDR3 DNA sequence: TGTGCCAGCAGCTTGGTAGGGACAGGGGAGGTTGGAGATACGCAGTATTTT.

This chain connects TRBV5-6 to TRBJ1-5; D is ambiguous. The CDR3 has 17 residues. The V end lost 3 bases, the J end lost 3 bases, and 19 bases lay between the germline ends. In germline, CDR1 is SGHDT, CDR2 YYEEEE. The CDR3 bases are TGTGCCAGCAGCTCGAAACTCCTACGGGATCCCAATCAGCCCCAGCATTTT. Its protein product is CASSSKLLRDPNQPQHF.

J is TRBJ2-7 and V is TRBV10-1, with 7 bases matching TRBD1. The CDR3 length is 13 residues. CDR1 and CDR2 from the germline V gene are WNHNN and SYGVQD (reference sequence). Trimming at V came to 3 bases and at J to 4 bases, leaving 3 bases not matched to a gene. DNA for the CDR3: TGCGCCAGCAGTGATAGACAGGGTTACGAGCAGTACTTC. Its protein is CASSDRQGYEQYF.

Notes on this clone: An end of the junction differs from the germline gene, which may be a read error. DNA of the CDR3: TGTGCCAGCAGACAAGGATCCCTAGCGGCCGGGGAGCTGTTTTTT. Residues: CASRQGSLAAGELFF. V gene TRBV4-2 combines with J gene TRBJ2-2; 7 bases line up with TRBD2. CDR1 is LGHNA, CDR2 YNFKEQ, per germline. This CDR3 is built from 15 residues.

The chain carries TRBV29-1 and TRBJ1-1; no definite D call. Germline V gene data show CDR1 as SQVTM and CDR2 as ANQGSEA. The CDR3 runs 13 residues. Trimming shortened V by 3 bases and J by 1 base, and 9 bases separated the two germline ends. CDR3 DNA sequence: TGCAGCGTTGAGGCGGTCCCGAACACTGAAGCTTTCTTT. It translates to CSVEAVPNTEAFF.

The CDR3 sequence: CASNKWNTEAFF. In DNA form, the CDR3 reads TGTGCCAGCAACAAGTGGAACACTGAAGCTTTCTTT. The V and J genes are TRBV7-8 and TRBJ1-1; D is ambiguous. This CDR3 has 12 amino acids. Germline CDR1 is SGHVS and CDR2 is FQNEAQ. V lost 7 bases and J lost 1, with 7 bases in between.

This chain connects TRBV6-1 to TRBJ1-1; D remains unclear. Trimming took off 4 bases at V and 8 bases at J, with 14 bases between the two ends. Germline assignment: CDR1 MNHNS and CDR2 SASEGT. The CDR3 length is 13 residues. CDR3 sequence reads: CASSAEFRREAFF. The CDR3 nucleotides are TGTGCCAGCAGTGCGGAATTCAGGAGGGAAGCTTTCTTT.

The V call is TRBV19, the J call TRBJ2-6; the match to TRBD1 covers 9 bases. This CDR3 comprises 14 residues. CDR1 is LNHDA and CDR2 is SQIVND in the germline V gene (reference sequence). The V gene end was trimmed by 10 bases and the J gene end by 4 bases; junction bases not matched to a gene: 5. CDR3 residues: CATEQGAGANVLTF. The CDR3 coding sequence is TGTGCCACCGAACAGGGGGCCGGGGCCAACGTCCTGACTTTC.

The chain combines TRBV10-3 with TRBJ2-7; TRBD1 might be the D (6 bases). Germline V gene data show CDR1 as ENHRY and CDR2 as SYGVKD. V was trimmed by 4 bases and J by 2 bases, leaving 15 bases between them. The CDR3 totals 15 residues. The chain's CDR3 is CAISGQMTGTYEQYF. The CDR3 DNA sequence: TGTGCCATCAGTGGCCAGATGACAGGAACCTACGAGCAGTACTTC.

For the CDR3, the DNA is TGCGCCAGCAGCCAAGATCCTCTTAGCTCTGGAAACACCATATATTTT. Protein sequence: CASSQDPLSSGNTIYF. The V gene is TRBV4-1, the J gene TRBJ1-3; D is ambiguous. V lost 0 bases and J lost 0, with 9 bases in between. CDR1 MGHRA and CDR2 YSYEKL come from the germline V gene. The CDR3 contains 16 residues.

V and J are TRBV18 and TRBJ2-1, with no clear D. Trimming pared 3 bases from V and 0 bases from J, leaving 12 bases between. Per the germline V gene, CDR1 is KGHSH and CDR2 is LQKENI. The CDR3 runs 16 residues. DNA for the CDR3: TGTGCCAGCTCACCTGCGTTGAAGAGCTCCTACAATGAGCAGTTCTTC. Its protein is CASSPALKSSYNEQFF.